Each of the 3 T cell receptor beta chains below was sequenced from the same sample in a study of radiotherapy plus CTLA-4 blockade in lung cancer. Clones were read by immunoSEQ multiplex PCR, and TCRdb kept only the in-frame ones, dropping some. The sample has roughly 50,000 clones, 76% seen once; the top ten hold roughly 10%. The material sequenced was peripheral blood, taken from a patient treated with radiotherapy plus ipilimumab. Source of these receptors: a human donor with non-small cell lung cancer who had stable disease on radiotherapy plus ipilimumab.

The rearrangement links TRBV7-2 to TRBJ1-5; 10 bases line up with TRBD1. This CDR3 contains 16 residues. Trimming took 5 bases from V and 4 from J; bases not matched to a gene: 8. Germline values: CDR1 SGHTA, CDR2 FQGNSA. For the CDR3, the DNA is TGTGCCAGCAGCCCTGGGGGGACAGGGGCGAATCAGCCCCAGCATTTT. It yields the protein CASSPGGTGANQPQHF.

This chain joins TRBV2 and TRBJ2-7, with 9 bases matching TRBD1. V was clipped by 6 bases and J by 4 bases; unmatched bases: 10. The CDR3 loop spans 15 amino acids. The germline gives CDR1 SNHLY, CDR2 FYNNEI. The CDR3 region has the DNA TGTGCCAGCAGCTCCACGACAGGGGGTGTTTACGAGCAGTACGTC. Protein sequence: CASSSTTGGVYEQYV.

This chain joins TRBV5-4 and TRBJ2-5; 12 bases line up with TRBD2. Germline V lookup: CDR1 SGHNT, CDR2 YYREEE (reference sequence). V dropped 0 bases and J dropped 5; count of bases not matched to a gene: 8. This CDR3 region has 17 residues. The CDR3: CASSLGPSGGARETQYF. In DNA form, the CDR3 reads TGTGCCAGCAGCTTGGGCCCTAGCGGGGGGGCTAGGGAGACCCAGTACTTC.